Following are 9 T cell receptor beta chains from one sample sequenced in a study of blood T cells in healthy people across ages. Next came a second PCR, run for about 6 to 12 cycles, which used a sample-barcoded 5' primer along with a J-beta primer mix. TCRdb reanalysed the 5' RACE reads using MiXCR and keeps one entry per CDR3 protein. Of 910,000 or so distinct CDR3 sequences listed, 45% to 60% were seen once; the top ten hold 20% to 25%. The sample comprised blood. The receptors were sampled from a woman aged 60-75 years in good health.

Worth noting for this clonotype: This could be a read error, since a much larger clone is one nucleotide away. The CDR3 DNA reads as TGCAACGTTGAGGAACGGCAAGAGACCCAGTACTTC. This gives the protein CNVEERQETQYF. The chain couples TRBV29-1 to TRBJ2-5; D call uncertain. This CDR3 spans 12 amino acids. The V gene's germline CDR1 is SQVTM and CDR2 ANQGSEA.

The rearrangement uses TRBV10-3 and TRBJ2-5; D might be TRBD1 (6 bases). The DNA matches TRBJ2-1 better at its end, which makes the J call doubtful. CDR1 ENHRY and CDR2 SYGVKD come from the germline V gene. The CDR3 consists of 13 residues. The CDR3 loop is CAISESRGETQFF. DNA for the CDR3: TGTGCCATCAGTGAGTCCAGGGGAGAGACCCAGTTCTTC.

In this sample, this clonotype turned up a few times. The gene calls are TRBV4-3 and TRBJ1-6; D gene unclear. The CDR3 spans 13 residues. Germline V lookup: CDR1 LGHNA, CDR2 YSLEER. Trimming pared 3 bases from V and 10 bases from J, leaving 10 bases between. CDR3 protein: CASSHSVGSPLHF. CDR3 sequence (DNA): TGCGCCAGCAGCCATTCCGTGGGATCACCCCTCCACTTT.

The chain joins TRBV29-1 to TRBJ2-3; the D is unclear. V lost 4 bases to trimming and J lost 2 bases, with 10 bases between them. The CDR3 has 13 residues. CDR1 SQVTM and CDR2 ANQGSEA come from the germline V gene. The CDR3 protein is CSVAGLITDTQYF. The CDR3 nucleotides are TGCAGCGTTGCAGGTCTGATCACAGATACGCAGTATTTT.

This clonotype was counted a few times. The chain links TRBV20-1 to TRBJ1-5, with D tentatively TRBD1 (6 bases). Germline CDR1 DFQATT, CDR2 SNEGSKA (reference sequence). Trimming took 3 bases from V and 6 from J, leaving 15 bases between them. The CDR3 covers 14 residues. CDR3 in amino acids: CSASPGHSRQPQHF. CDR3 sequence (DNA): TGCAGTGCTAGCCCGGGACACTCTCGTCAGCCCCAGCATTTT.

CDR3 sequence (DNA): TGTGCCAGCAGCCTACAGGGGGCCGACATTCAGTACTTC. This gives the protein CASSLQGADIQYF. The chain carries TRBV7-6 and TRBJ2-4; the match to TRBD1 covers 9 bases. Germline V gene lookup returns CDR1 SGHVS and CDR2 FNYEAQ. V shed 5 bases and J 8 bases; nucleotides not matched to a gene: 4. CDR3 length: 13 residues.

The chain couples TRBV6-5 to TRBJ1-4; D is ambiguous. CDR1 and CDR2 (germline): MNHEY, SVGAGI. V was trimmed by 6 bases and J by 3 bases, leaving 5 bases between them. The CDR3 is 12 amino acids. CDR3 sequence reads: CASSYANEKLFF. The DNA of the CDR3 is TGTGCCAGCAGCTACGCTAATGAAAAACTGTTTTTT.

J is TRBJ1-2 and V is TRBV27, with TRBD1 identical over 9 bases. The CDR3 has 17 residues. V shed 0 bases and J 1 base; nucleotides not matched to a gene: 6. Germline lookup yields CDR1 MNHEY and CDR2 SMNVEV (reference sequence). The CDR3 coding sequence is TGTGCCAGCAGTTTATCCCCACAGGGGGCACATAACTATGGCTACACCTTC. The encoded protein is CASSLSPQGAHNYGYTF.

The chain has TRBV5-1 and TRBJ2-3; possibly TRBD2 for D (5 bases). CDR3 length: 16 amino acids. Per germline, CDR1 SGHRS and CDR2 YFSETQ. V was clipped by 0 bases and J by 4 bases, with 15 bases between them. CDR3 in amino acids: CASSLVGTSHPDTQYF. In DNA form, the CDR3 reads TGCGCCAGCAGCTTGGTCGGCACTAGTCATCCAGATACGCAGTATTTT.